This TCR beta chain was profiled in a study of T cells in localized non-small cell lung cancer. General observations from the study: Sequencing was limited to one tumor region, leaving the possibility of heterogeneity open. Uninvolved neighboring lung showed the greatest T cell clonality, exceeding tumor.

The length of the CDR3 is 15 residues. V was clipped by 4 bases and J by 1 base, with 13 bases between them. Germline V gene lookup returns CDR1 LNHDA and CDR2 SQIVND (reference sequence). As for this clone: Its specificity is unknown.

Sequenced by immunoSEQ multiplex PCR; TCRdb stores in-frame clones only, minus some. This sample yields under 3,500 clones, of which roughly 30% are seen a single time; 9% to 15% belongs to the top ten. Sequencing used lung tumor tissue, obtained before any cancer treatment. V and J are TRBV19 and TRBJ1-2; D uncertain. This TCR was sampled from a woman aged 40 to 75 with stage I lung adenocarcinoma. In nucleotides, the CDR3 is TGTGCCAGTAGTAGATGGCAGGCGAATAACTATGGCTACACCTTC. This encodes CASSRWQANNYGYTF.